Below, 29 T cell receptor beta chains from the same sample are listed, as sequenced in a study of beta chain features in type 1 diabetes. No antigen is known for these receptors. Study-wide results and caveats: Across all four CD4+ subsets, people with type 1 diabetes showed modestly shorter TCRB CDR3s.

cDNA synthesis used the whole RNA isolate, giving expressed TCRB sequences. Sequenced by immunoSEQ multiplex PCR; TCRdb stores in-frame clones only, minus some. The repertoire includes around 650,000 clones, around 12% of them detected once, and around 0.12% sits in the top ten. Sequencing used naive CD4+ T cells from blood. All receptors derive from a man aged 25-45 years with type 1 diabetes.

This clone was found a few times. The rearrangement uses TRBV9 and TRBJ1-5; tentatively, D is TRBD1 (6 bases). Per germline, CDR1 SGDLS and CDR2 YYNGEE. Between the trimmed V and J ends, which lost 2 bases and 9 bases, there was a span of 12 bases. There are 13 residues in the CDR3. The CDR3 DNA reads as TGTGCCAGCAGCGTCGGGGGGCACGGGCCCCAGCATTTT. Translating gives CASSVGGHGPQHF.

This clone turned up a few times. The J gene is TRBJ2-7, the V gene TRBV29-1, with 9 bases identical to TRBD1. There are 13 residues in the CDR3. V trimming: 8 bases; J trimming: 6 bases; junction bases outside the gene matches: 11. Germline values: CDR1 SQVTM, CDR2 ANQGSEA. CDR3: CSTRGTGLGEQYF. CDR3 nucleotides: TGCAGCACTAGAGGGACAGGGTTAGGCGAGCAGTACTTC.

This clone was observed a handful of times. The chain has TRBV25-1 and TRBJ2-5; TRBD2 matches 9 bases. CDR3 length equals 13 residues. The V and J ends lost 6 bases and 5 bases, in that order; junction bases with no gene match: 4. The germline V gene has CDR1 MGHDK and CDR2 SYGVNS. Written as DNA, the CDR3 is TGTGCCAGCAGGGGTGGGACTAGCGAGACCCAGTACTTC. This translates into CASRGGTSETQYF.

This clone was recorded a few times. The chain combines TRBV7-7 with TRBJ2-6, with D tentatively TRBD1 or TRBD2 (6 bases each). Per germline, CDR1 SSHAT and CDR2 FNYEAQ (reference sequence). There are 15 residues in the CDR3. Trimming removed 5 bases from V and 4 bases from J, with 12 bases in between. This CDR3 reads CASSPPGAGANVLTF. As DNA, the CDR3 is TGTGCCAGCAGCCCACCGGGGGCCGGGGCCAACGTCCTGACTTTC. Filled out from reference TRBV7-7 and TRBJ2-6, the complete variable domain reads GAGVSQSPRYKVTKRGQDVTLRCDPISSHATLYWYQQALGQGPEFLTYFNYEAQPDKSGLPSDRFSAERPEGSISTLTIQRTEQRDSAMYRCASSPPGAGANVLTFGAGSRLTVL.

In nucleotides, the CDR3 is TGCAGCGTTGACGACGGAGGGGGAGACCAGCCCCAGCATTTT. Its protein product is CSVDDGGGDQPQHF. The chain has TRBV29-1 and TRBJ1-5; D possibly corresponds to TRBD1 (6 bases). This CDR3 has 14 amino acids. The V end was cut by 3 bases, the J end by 7 bases, with 16 bases between. CDR1 and CDR2 from the germline V gene are SQVTM and ANQGSEA.

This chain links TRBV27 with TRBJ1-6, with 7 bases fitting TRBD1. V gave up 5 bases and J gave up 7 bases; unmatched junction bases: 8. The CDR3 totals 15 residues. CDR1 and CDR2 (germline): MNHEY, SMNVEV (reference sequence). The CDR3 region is CASSRQGKVNSPLHF. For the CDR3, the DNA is TGTGCCAGCAGTCGACAGGGAAAGGTCAATTCACCCCTCCACTTT.

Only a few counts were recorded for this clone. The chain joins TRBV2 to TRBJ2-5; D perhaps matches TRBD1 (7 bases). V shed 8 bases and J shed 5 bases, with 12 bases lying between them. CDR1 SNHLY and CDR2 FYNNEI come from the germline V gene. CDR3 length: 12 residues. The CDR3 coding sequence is TGTGCCAGCCAGGAGGGGGCGGAGACCCAGTACTTC. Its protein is CASQEGAETQYF.

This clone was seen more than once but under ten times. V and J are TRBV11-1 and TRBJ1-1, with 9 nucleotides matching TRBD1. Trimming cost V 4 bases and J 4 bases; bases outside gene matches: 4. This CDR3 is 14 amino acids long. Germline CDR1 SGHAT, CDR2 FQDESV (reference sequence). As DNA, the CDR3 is TGTGCCAGCAGCTGGACAGGGGAGGGCACTGAAGCTTTCTTT. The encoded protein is CASSWTGEGTEAFF.

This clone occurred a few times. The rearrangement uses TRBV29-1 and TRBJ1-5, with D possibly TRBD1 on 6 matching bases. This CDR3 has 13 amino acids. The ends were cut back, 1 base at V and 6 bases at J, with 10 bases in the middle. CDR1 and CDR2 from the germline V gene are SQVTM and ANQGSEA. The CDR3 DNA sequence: TGCAGCGTTGAAGTAGGGGGAGGTCAGCCCCAGCATTTT. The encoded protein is CSVEVGGGQPQHF.

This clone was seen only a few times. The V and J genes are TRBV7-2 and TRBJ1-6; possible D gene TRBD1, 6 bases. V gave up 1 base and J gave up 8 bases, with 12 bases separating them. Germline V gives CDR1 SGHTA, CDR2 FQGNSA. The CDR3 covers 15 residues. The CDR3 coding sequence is TGTGCCAGCAGCTTAGAGGGACATACGGATTCACCCCTCCACTTT. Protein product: CASSLEGHTDSPLHF.

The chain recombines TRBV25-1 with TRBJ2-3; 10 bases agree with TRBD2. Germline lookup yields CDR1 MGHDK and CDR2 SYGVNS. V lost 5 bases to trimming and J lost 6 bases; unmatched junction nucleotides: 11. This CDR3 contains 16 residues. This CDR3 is CASSTQRGGSTDTQYF. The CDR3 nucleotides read TGTGCCAGCAGTACTCAGCGGGGGGGCTCAACTGATACGCAGTATTTT.

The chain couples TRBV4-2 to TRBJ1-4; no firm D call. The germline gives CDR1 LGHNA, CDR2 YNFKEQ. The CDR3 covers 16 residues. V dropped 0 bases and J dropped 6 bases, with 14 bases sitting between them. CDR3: CASSQDERVADEKLFF. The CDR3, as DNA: TGTGCCAGCAGCCAAGATGAGAGGGTGGCTGATGAAAAACTGTTTTTT.

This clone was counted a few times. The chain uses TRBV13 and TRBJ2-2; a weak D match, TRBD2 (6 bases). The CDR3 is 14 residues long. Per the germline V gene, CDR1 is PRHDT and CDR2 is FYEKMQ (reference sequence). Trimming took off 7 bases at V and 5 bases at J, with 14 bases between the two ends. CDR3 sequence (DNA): TGTGCCAGCACCCGTTGGGGGGAAACCGGGGAGCTGTTTTTT. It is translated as CASTRWGETGELFF.

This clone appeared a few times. Here the CDR3 DNA reads TGTGCCAGCAGTGAAAACAGGAGTTACTATGGCTACACCTTC. Protein: CASSENRSYYGYTF. The chain combines TRBV2 with TRBJ1-2; maybe TRBD1 (5 bases). This CDR3 contains 14 residues. Per the germline V gene, CDR1 is SNHLY and CDR2 is FYNNEI. Trimming cost V 2 bases and J 3 bases, with 10 bases left between them.

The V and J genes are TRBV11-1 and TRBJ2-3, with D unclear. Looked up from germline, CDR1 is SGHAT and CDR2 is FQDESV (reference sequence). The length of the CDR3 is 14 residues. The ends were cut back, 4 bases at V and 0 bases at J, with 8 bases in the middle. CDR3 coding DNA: TGTGCCAGCAGCTGGGCGTTGAGCACAGATACGCAGTATTTT. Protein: CASSWALSTDTQYF.

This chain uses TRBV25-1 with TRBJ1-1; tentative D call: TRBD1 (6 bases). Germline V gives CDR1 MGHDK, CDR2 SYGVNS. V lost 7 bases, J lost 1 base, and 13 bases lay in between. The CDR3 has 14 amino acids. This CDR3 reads CASTRGGGNTEAFF. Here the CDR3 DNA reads TGTGCCAGCACAAGGGGAGGGGGGAACACTGAAGCTTTCTTT.

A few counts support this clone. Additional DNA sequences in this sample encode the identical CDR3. Here the CDR3 DNA reads TGCGCCAGCAGCTCCGGACAGGGAGACTATGGCTACACCTTC. Its translation is CASSSGQGDYGYTF. The J gene is TRBJ1-2, the V gene TRBV5-1; 8 bases are shared with TRBD1. Germline lookup yields CDR1 SGHRS and CDR2 YFSETQ. The CDR3 has 14 amino acids. J was trimmed by 3 bases and V by 3 bases; bases with no gene match: 4.

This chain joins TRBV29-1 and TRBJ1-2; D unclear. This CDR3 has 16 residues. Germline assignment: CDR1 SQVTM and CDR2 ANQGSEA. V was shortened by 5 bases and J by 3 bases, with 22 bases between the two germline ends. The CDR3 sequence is CSVFSPWTAGDYGYTF. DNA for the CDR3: TGCAGCGTTTTTTCACCCTGGACGGCCGGGGACTATGGCTACACCTTC.

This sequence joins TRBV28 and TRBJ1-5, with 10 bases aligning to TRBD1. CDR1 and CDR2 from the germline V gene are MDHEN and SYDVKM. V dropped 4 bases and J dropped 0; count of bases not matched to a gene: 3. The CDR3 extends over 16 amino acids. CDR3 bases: TGTGCCAGCAGTTCGGGACAGGGGTTTAGCAATCAGCCCCAGCATTTT. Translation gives CASSSGQGFSNQPQHF.

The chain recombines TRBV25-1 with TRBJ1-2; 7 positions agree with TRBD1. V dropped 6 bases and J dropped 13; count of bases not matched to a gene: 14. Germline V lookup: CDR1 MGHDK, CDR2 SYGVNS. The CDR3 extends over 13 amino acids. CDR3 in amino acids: CASSTDRVHYFTF. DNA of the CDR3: TGTGCCAGCAGCACCGACAGGGTACATTACTTCACCTTC.

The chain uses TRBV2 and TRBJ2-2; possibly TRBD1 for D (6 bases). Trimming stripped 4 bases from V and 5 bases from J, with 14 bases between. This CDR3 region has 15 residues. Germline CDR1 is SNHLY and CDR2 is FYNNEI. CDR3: CASSGQVQGTGELFF. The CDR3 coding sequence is TGTGCCAGCAGTGGACAGGTCCAGGGGACCGGGGAGCTGTTTTTT.

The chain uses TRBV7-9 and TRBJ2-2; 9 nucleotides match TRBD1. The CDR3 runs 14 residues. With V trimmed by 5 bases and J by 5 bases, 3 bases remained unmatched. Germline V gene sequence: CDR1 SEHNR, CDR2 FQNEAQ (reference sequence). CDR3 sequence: CASSRDRDTGELFF. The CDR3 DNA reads TGTGCCAGCAGCCGGGACAGGGATACCGGGGAGCTGTTTTTT.

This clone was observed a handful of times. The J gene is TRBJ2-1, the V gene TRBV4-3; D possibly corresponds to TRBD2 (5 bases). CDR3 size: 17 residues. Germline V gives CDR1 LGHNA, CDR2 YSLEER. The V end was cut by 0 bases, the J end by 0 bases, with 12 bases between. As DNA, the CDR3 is TGCGCCAGCAGCCAAGATTTAAACAGCGGCTCCTACAATGAGCAGTTCTTC. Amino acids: CASSQDLNSGSYNEQFF.

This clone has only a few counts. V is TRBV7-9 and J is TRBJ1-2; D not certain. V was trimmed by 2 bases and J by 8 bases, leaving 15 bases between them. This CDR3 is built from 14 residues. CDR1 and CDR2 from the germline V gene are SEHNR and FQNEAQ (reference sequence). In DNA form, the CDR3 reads TGTGCCAGCAGCTTACTGGGCAGCTCGGAGGGCTACACCTTC. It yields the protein CASSLLGSSEGYTF.

The CDR3 is CSVLPRAGITDTQYF. CDR3 in DNA: TGCAGCGTTCTTCCCAGGGCAGGCATCACAGATACGCAGTATTTT. The chain links TRBV29-1 to TRBJ2-3; tentatively, D is TRBD1 (5 bases). The CDR3 length is 15 residues. The germline V gene encodes CDR1 SQVTM and CDR2 ANQGSEA. Deletions cut 5 bases from V and 2 bases from J, with 17 bases between.

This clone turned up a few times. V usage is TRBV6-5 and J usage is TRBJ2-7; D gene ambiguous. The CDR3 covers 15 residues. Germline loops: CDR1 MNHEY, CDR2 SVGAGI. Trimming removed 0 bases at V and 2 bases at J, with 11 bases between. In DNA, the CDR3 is TGTGCCAGCAGTTACTCGAGGCAGCGACCCTACGAGCAGTACTTC. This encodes CASSYSRQRPYEQYF.

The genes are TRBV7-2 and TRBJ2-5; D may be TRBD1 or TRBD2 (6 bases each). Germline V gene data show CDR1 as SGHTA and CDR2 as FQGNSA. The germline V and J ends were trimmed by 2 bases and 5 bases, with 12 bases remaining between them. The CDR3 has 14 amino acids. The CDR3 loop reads CASSLPGAGETQYF. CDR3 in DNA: TGTGCCAGCAGCTTACCGGGGGCCGGGGAGACCCAGTACTTC.

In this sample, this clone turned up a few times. The CDR3 here is CASSLRGNGYTF. The DNA of the CDR3 is TGTGCCAGCAGCTTACGGGGGAATGGCTACACCTTC. V usage is TRBV11-3 and J usage is TRBJ1-2; weak D call: TRBD1 (5 bases). Between the trimmed V and J ends, which lost 2 bases and 6 bases, there was a span of 7 bases. The CDR3 consists of 12 residues. Germline CDR1 SGHNT, CDR2 YENEEA. Full variable domain (remainder filled in from reference TRBV11-3 and TRBJ1-2): EAGVVQSPRYKIIEKKQPVAFWCNPISGHNTLYWYLQNLGQGPELLIRYENEEAVDDSQLPKDRFSAERLKGVDSTLKIQPAELGDSAVYLCASSLRGNGYTFGSGTRLTVV.

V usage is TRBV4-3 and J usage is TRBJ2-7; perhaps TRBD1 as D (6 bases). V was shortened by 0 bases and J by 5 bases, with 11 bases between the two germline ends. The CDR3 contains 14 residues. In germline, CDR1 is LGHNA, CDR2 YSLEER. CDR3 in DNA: TGCGCCAGCAGCCAAGATAGCAGGGGCGACGAGCAGTACTTC. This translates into CASSQDSRGDEQYF.